A selection of T cell receptor beta chains follows, all from one sample in a study of shared clonotypes between healthy human individuals. TCRdb's copy holds only in-frame clones and misses some; the assay was immunoSEQ multiplex PCR. The data show fewer than 2.5 million clones, with 80% to 95% seen just once and around 0.37% held by the top ten. The specimen sequenced was naive CD4+ T cells from PBMCs. The receptors here all came from a man aged 18 to 29 in good health. Some clones in this sample may be carry-over from other donors' samples. Both conserved end residues are part of each CDR3. Each record gives: V gene, J gene, CDR3 protein.

TRBV6-6	TRBJ2-7	CASRGQGMSEQYF
TRBV28	TRBJ1-2	CASSFSTAGYGYTF
TRBV2	TRBJ2-7	CASSEGIKQYF
TRBV5-1	TRBJ2-1	CASSLDPGRNNEQFF
TRBV15	TRBJ2-7	CATSKPYGREGSYEQYF
TRBV2	TRBJ2-1	CASRSDRNIQLNEQFF
TRBV27	TRBJ2-3	CASSLYGPTDTQYF
TRBV4-2	TRBJ2-1	CASSQGTSGSHNEQFF
TRBV7-6	TRBJ2-7	CASSLGGSGEQYF
TRBV6-1	TRBJ2-7	CASRLIYEQYF
TRBV5-1	TRBJ2-1	CASSLGAGVNEQFF
TRBV11-3	TRBJ2-2	CASSPGPQGRELFF
TRBV7-2	TRBJ2-5	CASSVGGQQETQYF
TRBV18	TRBJ2-7	CASSRAGGSYEQYF
TRBV5-1	TRBJ2-1	CASSLARASGRIEQFF
TRBV7-9	TRBJ1-5	CASSPWTGRTNQPQHF
TRBV19	TRBJ1-5	CASRRQGGASNQPQHF
TRBV9	TRBJ2-7	CASSVGGADYEQYF
TRBV7-2	TRBJ1-2	CASSPRGVSFNNYGYTF
TRBV5-1	TRBJ2-2	CASSSEYTGELFF
TRBV5-1	TRBJ2-7	CASSFPAGGIYEQYF
TRBV2	TRBJ2-7	CASSEAWDRPAYEQYF
TRBV7-2	TRBJ1-3	CASSQASSSGNTIYF
TRBV5-4	TRBJ2-1	CASSTTSGSQNEQFF
TRBV2	TRBJ1-6	CASRSRGRESPLHF
TRBV9	TRBJ2-1	CASSVAGAGGDEQFF
TRBV7-3	TRBJ2-1	CASSFSGRSHNEQFF
TRBV30	TRBJ1-1	CAWRIGNTEAFF
TRBV5-1	TRBJ2-5	CASSFLPQDKETQYF
TRBV28	TRBJ2-3	CASSSRPRLAGFTDTQYF
TRBV10-3	TRBJ2-6	CAISAQTSQNSGANVLTF